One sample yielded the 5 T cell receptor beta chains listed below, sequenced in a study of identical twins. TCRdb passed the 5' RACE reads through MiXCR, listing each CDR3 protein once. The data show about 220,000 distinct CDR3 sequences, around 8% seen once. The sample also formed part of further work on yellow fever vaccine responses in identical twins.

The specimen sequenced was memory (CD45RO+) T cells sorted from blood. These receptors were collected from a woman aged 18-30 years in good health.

This CDR3 is CASSVGVAGTQQETQYF. In DNA form, the CDR3 reads TGTGCCAGCAGCGTAGGGGTAGCGGGGACACAACAAGAGACCCAGTACTTC. The chain links TRBV9 to TRBJ2-5; 8 bases align to TRBD2. The CDR3 loop spans 17 amino acids. CDR1 is SGDLS, CDR2 YYNGEE, per germline. With 0 bases clipped from V and 2 bases from J, the junction kept 9 bases outside the gene matches.

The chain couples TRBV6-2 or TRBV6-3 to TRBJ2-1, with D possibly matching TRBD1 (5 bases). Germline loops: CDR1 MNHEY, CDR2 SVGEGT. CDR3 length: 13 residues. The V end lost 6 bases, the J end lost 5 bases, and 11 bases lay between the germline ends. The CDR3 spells CASRTLTDNEQFF. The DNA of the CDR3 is TGTGCCAGCAGGACCCTGACAGACAATGAGCAGTTCTTC.

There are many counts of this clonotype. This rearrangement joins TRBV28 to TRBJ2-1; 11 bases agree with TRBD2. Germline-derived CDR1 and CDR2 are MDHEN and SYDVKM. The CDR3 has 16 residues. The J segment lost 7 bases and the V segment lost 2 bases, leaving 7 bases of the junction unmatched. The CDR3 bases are TGTGCCAGCAGTTTACTTACTAGCGGGGGAGATAATGAGCAGTTCTTC. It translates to CASSLLTSGGDNEQFF.

As DNA, the CDR3 is TGCAGCGTTGGGAAAGCTTTTAATGAAAAACTGTTTTTT. Encoded protein: CSVGKAFNEKLFF. The chain employs TRBV29-1 and TRBJ1-4; D ambiguous. V lost 4 bases, J lost 4 bases, and 10 bases lay in between. CDR1 SQVTM and CDR2 ANQGSEA come from the germline V gene. The CDR3 length is 13 residues.

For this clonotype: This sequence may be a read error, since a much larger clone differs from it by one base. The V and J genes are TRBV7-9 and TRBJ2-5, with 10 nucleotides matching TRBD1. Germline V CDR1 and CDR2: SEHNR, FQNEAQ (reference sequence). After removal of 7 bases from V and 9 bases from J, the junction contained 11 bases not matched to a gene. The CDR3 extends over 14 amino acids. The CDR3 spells CASTGQGVWEAQYF. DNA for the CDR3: TGTGCCAGCACCGGACAGGGGGTTTGGGAGGCCCAGTACTTC. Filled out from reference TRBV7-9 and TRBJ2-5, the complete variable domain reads DTGVSQNPRHKITKRGQNVTFRCDPISEHNRLYWYRQTLGQGPEFLTYFQNEAQLEKSRLLSDRFSAERPKGSFSTLEIQRTEQGDSAMYLCASTGQGVWEAQYFGPGTRLLVL.